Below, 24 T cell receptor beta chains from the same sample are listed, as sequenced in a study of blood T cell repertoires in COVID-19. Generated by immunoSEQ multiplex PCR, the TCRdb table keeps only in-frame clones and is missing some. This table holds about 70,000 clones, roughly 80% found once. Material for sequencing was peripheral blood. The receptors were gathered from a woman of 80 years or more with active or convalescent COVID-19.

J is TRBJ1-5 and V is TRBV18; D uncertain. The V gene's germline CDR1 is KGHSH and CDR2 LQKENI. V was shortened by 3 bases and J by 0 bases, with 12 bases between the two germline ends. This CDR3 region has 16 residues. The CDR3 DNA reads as TGTGCCAGCTCACCCCGCGCAGACTATAGCAATCAGCCCCAGCATTTT. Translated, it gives CASSPRADYSNQPQHF.

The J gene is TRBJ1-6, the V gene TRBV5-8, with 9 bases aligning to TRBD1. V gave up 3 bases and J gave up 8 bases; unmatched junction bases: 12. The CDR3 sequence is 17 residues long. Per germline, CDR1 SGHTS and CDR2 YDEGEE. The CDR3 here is CASSWEPPDRGYSPLHF. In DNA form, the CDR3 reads TGTGCCAGCAGCTGGGAACCTCCGGACAGGGGTTATTCACCCCTCCACTTT. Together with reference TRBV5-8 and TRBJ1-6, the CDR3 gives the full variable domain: EAGVTQSPTHLIKTRGQQATLRCSPISGHTSVYWYQQALGLGLQFLLWYDEGEERNRGNFPPRFSGRQFPNYSSELNVNALELEDSALYLCASSWEPPDRGYSPLHFGNGTRLTVT.

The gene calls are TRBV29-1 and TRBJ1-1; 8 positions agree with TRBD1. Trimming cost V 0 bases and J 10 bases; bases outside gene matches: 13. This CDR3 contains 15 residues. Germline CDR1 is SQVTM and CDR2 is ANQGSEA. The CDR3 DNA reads TGCAGCGTTGAAGATTCTGGACAGGGTTATTTAGTAGCTTTCTTT. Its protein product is CSVEDSGQGYLVAFF.

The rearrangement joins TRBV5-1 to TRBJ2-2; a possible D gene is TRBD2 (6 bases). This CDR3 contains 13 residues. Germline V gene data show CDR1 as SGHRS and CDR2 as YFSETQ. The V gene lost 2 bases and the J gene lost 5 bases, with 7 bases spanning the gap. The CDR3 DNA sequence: TGCGCCAGCAGCTTACTAGCTACCGGGGAGCTGTTTTTT. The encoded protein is CASSLLATGELFF.

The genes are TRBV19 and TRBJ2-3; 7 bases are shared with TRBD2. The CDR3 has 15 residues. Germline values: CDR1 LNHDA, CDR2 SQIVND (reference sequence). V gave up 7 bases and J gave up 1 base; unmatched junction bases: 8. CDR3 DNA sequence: TGTGCCAGTACCCTATCACGGGGGGGCACAGATACGCAGTATTTT. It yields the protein CASTLSRGGTDTQYF.

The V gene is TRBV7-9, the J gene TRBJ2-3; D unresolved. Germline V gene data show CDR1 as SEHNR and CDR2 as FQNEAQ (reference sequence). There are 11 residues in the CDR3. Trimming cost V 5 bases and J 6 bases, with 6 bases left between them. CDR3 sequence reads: CASSLRDTQYF. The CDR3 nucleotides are TGTGCCAGCAGCCTACGGGATACGCAGTATTTT.

CDR3 nucleotide sequence: TGTGCCAGCAGATCCGGAGCGGGGGACTACAATGAGCAGTTCTTC. Translated: CASRSGAGDYNEQFF. The chain carries TRBV6-6 and TRBJ2-1, with 8 bases fitting TRBD2. The CDR3 is 15 residues long. Germline CDR1 and CDR2: MNHNY and SVGAGI (reference sequence). Unmatched junction bases numbered 7, after V lost 6 bases and J lost 3 bases.

The chain's CDR3 is CASSQSPSGNTEAFF. CDR3 DNA: TGTGCCAGCAGCCAGTCCCCGAGCGGGAACACTGAAGCTTTCTTT. The chain employs TRBV3-1 (or the pseudogene TRBV3-2) and TRBJ1-1; D ambiguous. The V gene's germline CDR1 is LGHDT and CDR2 YNNKEL (reference sequence). The CDR3 has 15 residues. V gave up 3 bases and J gave up 1 base, with 12 bases separating them.

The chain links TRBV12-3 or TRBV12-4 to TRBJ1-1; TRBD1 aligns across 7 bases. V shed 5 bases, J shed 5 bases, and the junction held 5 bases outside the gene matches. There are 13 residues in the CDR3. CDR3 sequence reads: CASSPGGRTEAFF. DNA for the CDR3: TGTGCCAGCAGTCCAGGGGGTCGGACTGAAGCTTTCTTT.

CDR3 amino acids: CASSLGVSLGGDGYTF. Written as DNA, the CDR3 is TGTGCCAGCAGCTTAGGGGTCTCCCTTGGAGGGGATGGCTACACCTTC. The chain recombines TRBV7-9 with TRBJ1-2, with TRBD1 as a possible D gene (5 bases). The germline V gene encodes CDR1 SEHNR and CDR2 FQNEAQ (reference sequence). Trimming took off 1 base at V and 6 bases at J, with 18 bases between the two ends. The CDR3 spans 16 residues.

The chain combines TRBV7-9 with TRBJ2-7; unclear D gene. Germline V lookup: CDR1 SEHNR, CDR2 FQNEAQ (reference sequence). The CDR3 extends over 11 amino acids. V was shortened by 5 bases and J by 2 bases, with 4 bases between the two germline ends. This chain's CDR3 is CASSLTYEQYF. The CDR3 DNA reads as TGTGCCAGCAGCCTTACCTACGAGCAGTACTTC.

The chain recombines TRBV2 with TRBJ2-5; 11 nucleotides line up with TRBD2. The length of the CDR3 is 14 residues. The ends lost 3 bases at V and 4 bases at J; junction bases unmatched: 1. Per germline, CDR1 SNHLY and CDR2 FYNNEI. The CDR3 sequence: CASSDGLAGETQYF. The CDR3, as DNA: TGTGCCAGCAGTGATGGACTAGCGGGAGAGACCCAGTACTTC.

DNA of the CDR3: TGTGCCACCAGCAGAGGGCTAGCGGGAAGCACAGATACGCAGTATTTT. Translating it yields CATSRGLAGSTDTQYF. This rearrangement joins TRBV15 to TRBJ2-3, with 9 nucleotides matching TRBD2. This CDR3 is built from 16 residues. With V trimmed by 1 base and J by 0 bases, 2 bases remained unmatched. Germline CDR1 is LNHNV and CDR2 is YYDKDF (reference sequence).

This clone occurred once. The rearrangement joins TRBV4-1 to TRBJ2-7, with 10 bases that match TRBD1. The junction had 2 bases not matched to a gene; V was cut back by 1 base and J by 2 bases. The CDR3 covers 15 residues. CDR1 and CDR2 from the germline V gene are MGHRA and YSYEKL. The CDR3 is CASSQGTGGTYEQYF. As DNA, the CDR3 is TGCGCCAGCAGCCAAGGGACAGGGGGAACCTACGAGCAGTACTTC.

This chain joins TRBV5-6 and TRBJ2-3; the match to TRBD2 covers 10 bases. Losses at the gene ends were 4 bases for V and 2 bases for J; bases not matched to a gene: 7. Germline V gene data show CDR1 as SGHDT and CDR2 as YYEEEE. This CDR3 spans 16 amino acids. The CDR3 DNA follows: TGTGCCAGCAGCCGACCACTAGCGGGGTACACAGATACGCAGTATTTT. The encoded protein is CASSRPLAGYTDTQYF.

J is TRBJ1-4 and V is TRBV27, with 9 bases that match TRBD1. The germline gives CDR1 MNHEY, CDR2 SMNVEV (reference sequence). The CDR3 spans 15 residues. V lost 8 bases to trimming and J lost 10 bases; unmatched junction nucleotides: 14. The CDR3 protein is CASGAWDRAFGKLFF. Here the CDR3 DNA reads TGTGCCAGCGGGGCCTGGGACAGGGCATTTGGAAAACTGTTTTTT.

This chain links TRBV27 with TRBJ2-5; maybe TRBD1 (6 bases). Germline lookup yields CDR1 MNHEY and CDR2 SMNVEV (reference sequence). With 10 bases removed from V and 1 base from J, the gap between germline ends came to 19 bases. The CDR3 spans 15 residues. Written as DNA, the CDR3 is TGTGCCACCTCTAGGGGCAGGGGCTCCCAAGAGACCCAGTACTTC. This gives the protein CATSRGRGSQETQYF.

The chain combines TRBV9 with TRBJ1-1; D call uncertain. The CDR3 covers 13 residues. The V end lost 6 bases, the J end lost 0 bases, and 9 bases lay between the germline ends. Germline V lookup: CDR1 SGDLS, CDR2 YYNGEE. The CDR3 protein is CASTRGLNTEAFF. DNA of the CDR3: TGTGCCAGCACCCGAGGGTTGAACACTGAAGCTTTCTTT.

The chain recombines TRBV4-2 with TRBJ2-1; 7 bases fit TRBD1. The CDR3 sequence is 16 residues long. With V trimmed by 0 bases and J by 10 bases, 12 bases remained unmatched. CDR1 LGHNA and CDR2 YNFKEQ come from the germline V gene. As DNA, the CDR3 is TGTGCCAGCAGCCAAGAACAACCGGGACAGCAAACCGAGCAGTTCTTC. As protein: CASSQEQPGQQTEQFF.

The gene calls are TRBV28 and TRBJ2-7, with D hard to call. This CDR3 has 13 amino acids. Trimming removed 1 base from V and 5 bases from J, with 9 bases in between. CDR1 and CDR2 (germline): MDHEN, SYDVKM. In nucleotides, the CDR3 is TGTGCCAGCAGTTTATTGTCTTGGCACGAGCAGTACTTC. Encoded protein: CASSLLSWHEQYF.

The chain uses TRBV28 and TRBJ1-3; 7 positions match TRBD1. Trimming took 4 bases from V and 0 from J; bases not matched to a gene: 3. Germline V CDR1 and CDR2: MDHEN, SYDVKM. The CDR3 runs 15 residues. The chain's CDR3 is CASSWGQSSGNTIYF. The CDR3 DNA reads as TGTGCCAGCAGTTGGGGACAGTCCTCTGGAAACACCATATATTTT. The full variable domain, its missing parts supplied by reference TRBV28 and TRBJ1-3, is DVKVTQSSRYLVKRTGEKVFLECVQDMDHENMFWYRQDPGLGLRLIYFSYDVKMKEKGDIPEGYSVSREKKERFSLILESASTNQTSMYLCASSWGQSSGNTIYFGEGSWLTVV.

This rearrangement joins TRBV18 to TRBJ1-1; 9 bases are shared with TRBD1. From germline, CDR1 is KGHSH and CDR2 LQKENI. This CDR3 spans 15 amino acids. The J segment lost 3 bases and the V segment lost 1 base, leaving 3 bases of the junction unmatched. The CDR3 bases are TGTGCCAGCTCACCACGGACAGGGGTGGACACTGAAGCTTTCTTT. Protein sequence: CASSPRTGVDTEAFF.

The CDR3 reads CSVFMTGEVEQYF. In nucleotides, the CDR3 is TGCAGCGTTTTCATGACAGGGGAGGTCGAGCAGTACTTC. V and J are TRBV29-1 and TRBJ2-7; TRBD1 aligns across 8 bases. The CDR3 has 13 residues. The germline V gene encodes CDR1 SQVTM and CDR2 ANQGSEA. The trim removed 5 bases at V and 6 bases at J, leaving 9 bases unmatched.

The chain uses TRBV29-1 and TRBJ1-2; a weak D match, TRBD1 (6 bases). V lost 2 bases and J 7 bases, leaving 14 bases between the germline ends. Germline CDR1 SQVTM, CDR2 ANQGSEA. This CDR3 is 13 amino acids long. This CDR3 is CSVEWTARGGYTF. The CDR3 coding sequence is TGCAGCGTTGAATGGACAGCCAGGGGTGGCTACACCTTC.